The subject of this entry is one T cell receptor (beta chain). Profiling relied on immunoSEQ multiplex PCR, and the TCRdb table lists in-frame clones only, not all of them. The sample includes roughly 150,000 clones, around 94% of them seen just once. These data come from a study of OX40 agonist ivuxolimab in advanced cancers. This receptor was obtained from an adult with an advanced solid tumor such as melanoma, head and neck, liver or kidney cancer. This specimen was CD4+ or CD8+ T cells sorted from blood, taken in a trial of the OX40 agonist ivuxolimab.

DNA of the CDR3: TGTGCCAGCAGCCTGACAGGGAAGGGCAATCAGCCCCAGCATTTT. Protein product: CASSLTGKGNQPQHF. This sequence joins TRBV5-8 and TRBJ1-5; 7 bases fit TRBD1. The CDR3 is 15 amino acids. V dropped 4 bases and J dropped 2; count of bases not matched to a gene: 6. Per the germline V gene, CDR1 is SGHTS and CDR2 is YDEGEE.